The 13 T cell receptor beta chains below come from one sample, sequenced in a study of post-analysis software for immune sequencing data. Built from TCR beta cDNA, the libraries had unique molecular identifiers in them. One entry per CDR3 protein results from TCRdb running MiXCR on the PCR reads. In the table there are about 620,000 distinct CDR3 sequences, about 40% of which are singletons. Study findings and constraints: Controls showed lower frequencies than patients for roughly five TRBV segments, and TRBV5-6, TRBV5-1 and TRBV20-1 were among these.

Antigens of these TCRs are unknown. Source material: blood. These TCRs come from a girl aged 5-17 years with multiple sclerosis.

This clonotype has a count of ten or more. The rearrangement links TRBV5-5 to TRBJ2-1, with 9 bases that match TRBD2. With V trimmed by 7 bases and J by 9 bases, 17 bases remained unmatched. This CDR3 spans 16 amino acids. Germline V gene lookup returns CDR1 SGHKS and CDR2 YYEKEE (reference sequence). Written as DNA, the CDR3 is TGTGCCAGCGGACGAGGGCGGCTAGCGGGAAGGGTTGAGCAGTTCTTC. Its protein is CASGRGRLAGRVEQFF. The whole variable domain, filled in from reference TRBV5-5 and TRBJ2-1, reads DAGVTQSPTHLIKTRGQQVTLRCSPISGHKSVSWYQQVLGQGPQFIFQYYEKEERGRGNFPDRFSARQFPNYSSELNVNALLLGDSALYLCASGRGRLAGRVEQFFGPGTRLTVL.

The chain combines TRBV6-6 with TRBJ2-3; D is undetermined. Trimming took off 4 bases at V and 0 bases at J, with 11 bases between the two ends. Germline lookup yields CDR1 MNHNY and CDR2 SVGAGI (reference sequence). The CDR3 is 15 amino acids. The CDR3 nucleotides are TGTGCCAGCAGTTCCATAAGTGCTAGCACAGATACGCAGTATTTT. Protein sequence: CASSSISASTDTQYF.

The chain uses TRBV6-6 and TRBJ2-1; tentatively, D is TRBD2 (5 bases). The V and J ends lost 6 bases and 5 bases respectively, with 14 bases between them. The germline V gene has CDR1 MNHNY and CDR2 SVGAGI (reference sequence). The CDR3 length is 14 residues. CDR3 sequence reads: CASSRDYGDNEQFF. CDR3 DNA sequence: TGTGCCAGCAGCCGAGACTACGGGGACAATGAGCAGTTCTTC.

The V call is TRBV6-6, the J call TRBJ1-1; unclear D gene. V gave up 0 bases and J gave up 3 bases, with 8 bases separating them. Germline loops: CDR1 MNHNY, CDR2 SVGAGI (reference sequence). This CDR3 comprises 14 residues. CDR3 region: CASSYSRGHTEAFF. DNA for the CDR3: TGTGCCAGCAGTTACTCGCGAGGGCACACTGAAGCTTTCTTT.

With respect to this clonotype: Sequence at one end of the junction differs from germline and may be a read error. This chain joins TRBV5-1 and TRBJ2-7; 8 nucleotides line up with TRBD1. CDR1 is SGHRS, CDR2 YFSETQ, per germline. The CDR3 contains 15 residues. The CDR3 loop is CASSLGQEGVYEQYF. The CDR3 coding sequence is TGCGCCAGCAGTTTGGGACAGGAAGGCGTCTACGAGCAGTACTTC.

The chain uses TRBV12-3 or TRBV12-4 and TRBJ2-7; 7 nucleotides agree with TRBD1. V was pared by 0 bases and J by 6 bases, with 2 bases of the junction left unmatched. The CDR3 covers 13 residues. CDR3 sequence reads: CASSLATGAEQYF. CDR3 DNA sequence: TGTGCCAGCAGTTTAGCTACAGGGGCCGAGCAGTACTTC.

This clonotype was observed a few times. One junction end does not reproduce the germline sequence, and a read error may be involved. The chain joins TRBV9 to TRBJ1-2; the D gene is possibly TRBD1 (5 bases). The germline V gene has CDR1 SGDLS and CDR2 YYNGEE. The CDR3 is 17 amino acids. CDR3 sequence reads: CAGSVSVKDISLVGYTF. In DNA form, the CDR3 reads TGTGCCGGCAGCGTATCGGTGAAGGACATCTCGCTCGTGGGCTACACCTTC.

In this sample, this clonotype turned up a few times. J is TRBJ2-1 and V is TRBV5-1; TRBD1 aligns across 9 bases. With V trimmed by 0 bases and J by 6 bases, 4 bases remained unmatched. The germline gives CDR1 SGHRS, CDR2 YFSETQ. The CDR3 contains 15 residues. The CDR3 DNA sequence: TGCGCCAGCAGCTTGGGGACAGGGGTCCCCAATGAGCAGTTCTTC. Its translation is CASSLGTGVPNEQFF.

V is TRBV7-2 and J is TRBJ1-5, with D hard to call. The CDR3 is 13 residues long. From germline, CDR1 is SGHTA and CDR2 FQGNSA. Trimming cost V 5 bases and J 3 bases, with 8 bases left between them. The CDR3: CASSGLTNQPQHF. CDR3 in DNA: TGTGCCAGCAGCGGACTGACCAATCAGCCCCAGCATTTT.

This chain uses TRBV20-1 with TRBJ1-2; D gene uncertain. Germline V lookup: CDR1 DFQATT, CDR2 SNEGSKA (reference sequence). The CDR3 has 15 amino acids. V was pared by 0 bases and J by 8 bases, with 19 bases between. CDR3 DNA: TGCAGTGCTAGAGATCCGAGTATCGAGATAGGGGGCTACACCTTC. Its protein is CSARDPSIEIGGYTF.

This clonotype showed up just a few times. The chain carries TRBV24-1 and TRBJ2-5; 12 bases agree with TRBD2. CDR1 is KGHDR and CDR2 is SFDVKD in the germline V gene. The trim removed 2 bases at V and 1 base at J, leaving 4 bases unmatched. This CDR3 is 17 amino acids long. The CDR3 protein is CATSDYGLAGSQETQYF. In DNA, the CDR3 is TGTGCCACCAGTGATTACGGACTAGCGGGGTCCCAAGAGACCCAGTACTTC.

CDR3 amino acids: CASSPHPLADSTDTQYF. In DNA, the CDR3 is TGTGCCAGCAGCCCTCACCCGCTAGCGGACAGCACAGATACGCAGTATTTT. The genes are TRBV7-2 and TRBJ2-3; 7 bases fit TRBD2. CDR3 size: 17 residues. Germline lookup yields CDR1 SGHTA and CDR2 FQGNSA. V dropped 5 bases and J dropped 0; count of bases not matched to a gene: 11.

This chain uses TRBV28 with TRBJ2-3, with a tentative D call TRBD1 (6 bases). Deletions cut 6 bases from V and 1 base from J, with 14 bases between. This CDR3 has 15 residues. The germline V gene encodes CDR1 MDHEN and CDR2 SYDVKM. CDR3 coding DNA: TGTGCCAGCAGGAGGGGTGGGGGCCGCACAGATACGCAGTATTTT. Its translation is CASRRGGGRTDTQYF. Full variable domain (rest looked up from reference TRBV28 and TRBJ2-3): DVKVTQSSRYLVKRTGEKVFLECVQDMDHENMFWYRQDPGLGLRLIYFSYDVKMKEKGDIPEGYSVSREKKERFSLILESASTNQTSMYLCASRRGGGRTDTQYFGPGTRLTVL.